This TCR beta chain was found in a study of T-cell reconstitution after alpha-beta-depleted transplantation in children. Unique molecular identifiers were used to barcode this TCRbeta library. From the PCR reads, TCRdb called clonotypes with MiXCR, one entry per CDR3 protein. The repertoire consists of some 110,000 distinct CDR3 sequences, with around a tenth occurring once and the leading ten covering about 34%. Germline CDR1 is SGHTA and CDR2 is FQGTGA. This CDR3 region has 16 residues. V was shortened by 5 bases and J by 7 bases, with 21 bases between the two germline ends. The TCR comes from a boy aged 2-9 years with acute lymphoblastic leukemia, due to receive a stem cell transplant. The sequences come from PBMCs, collected before TCRalphabeta/CD19-depleted stem cell transplant. The V call is TRBV7-3, the J call TRBJ2-1, with D maybe TRBD2 (6 bases). Here the CDR3 reads CASSPTRSGFLNEQFF. CDR3 in DNA: TGTGCCAGCAGCCCAACCCGGAGCGGGTTCTTAAATGAGCAGTTCTTC. Variable domain in full (rest from reference TRBV7-3 and TRBJ2-1): GAGVSQTPSNKVTEKGKYVELRCDPISGHTALYWYRQSLGQGPEFLIYFQGTGAADDSGLPNDRFFAVRPEGSVSTLKIQRTERGDSAVYLCASSPTRSGFLNEQFFGPGTRLTVL.